This T cell receptor (beta chain) was observed in a study of T cell responses to AZD1222 COVID-19 vaccine (dated by TCRdb to the early 2020s). Regarding the complete study: AZD1222 recipients with second doses at about 4 weeks or about 12 weeks were pooled, because spike-specific TCR depth and breadth did not differ between schedules. Enrollment into the trials was organized by age into subgroups of 18-55, 56-69 and 70-plus years, and those subgroups contained roughly 140, 27 and 60 TCR-sequenced participants, respectively. TCR sequencing covered fewer than 250 trial participants: 200 to 220 given two doses of AZD1222 and 26 given two doses of MenACWY control vaccine.

The time point label, read with the paper, signifies: baseline before first vaccination. Vaccinee samples came from UK trials COV001 and COV002, including a single-blind randomized controlled phase 2/3 trial of AZD1222 (ChAdOx1 nCoV-19) in healthy adults. Trial participant PBMC samples were collected at day 0 and day 28 after the second dose for TCRbeta chain sequencing. General findings and caveats noted by the study authors: Conclusions about previously exposed vaccinees were limited because only a handful of AZD1222 recipients were SARS-CoV-2 seropositive at baseline. Participants were mostly white British, with more females than males. The authors suggested clonal diversity may have been underestimated. Because no day 14 peak-response samples were available, the repertoires could be characterized only after the peak T cell response. The 56-69-year group was small, and its depth increase did not reach significance, likely because of low power. Spike-specific TCR breadth and depth rose significantly after two AZD1222 doses compared with day 0 and with MenACWY recipients. Reportedly, close to half of the unique spike-specific TCRs recognized epitopes lying outside the regions that are mutated in the B.1.351 and B.1.1.7 variants. Vaccine-associated CD4 TCRs spanned the whole spike protein, with dominant responses in regions 160-218 and 743-854.

On this clone: The specificity of this receptor is unknown. No per-base quality is available; no much larger clone lies one base away.

The CDR3 runs 15 amino acids, cysteine and phenylalanine included. Only the CDR3 region is kept as DNA, spanning 45 bases read in frame from base 1. For this chain, trimming is 2 bases at the V end and 4 bases at the J end, and the number of junction bases without a gene match is 5. According to the germline V gene, CDR1 reads SGHVS and CDR2 reads FQNEAQ. The CDR3 regions of human TCRbeta chains were subjected to immunosequencing. In the original analysis: TCRs in the repertoires were matched against a reference library of SARS-CoV-2-specific TCRs that had been generated with the MIRA antigen-specificity platform. Breadth meant the fraction of unique TCRs that were SARS-CoV-2-associated, whereas depth meant the fraction of total T cells that were SARS-CoV-2-associated. Using the MIRA data, each spike-specific TCR was mapped to the spike region that the TCR reacts to and placed in a CD4 or CD8 class. Log10-transformed breadth and depth values were compared by one-way ANOVA with Sidak's multiple comparisons tests. TCRdb holds this immuneACCESS table with in-frame rearrangements only. Some clones are missing; in checked studies, unresolved V genes explain under half, and the rest has no known cause. That table is the source of V, J and clone size, and D and trimming were worked out from the DNA. Recorded for this sample are 45,000 to 60,000 clones; roughly 87% of them occurred a single time. Jointly, the top ten make up 3% to 4.5% of the sample.

The receptor chain draws on TRBV7-8 and TRBJ1-5; 7 bases in between match TRBD1. The sample consisted of peripheral blood, taken on day 0 of AZD1222 vaccination. This sequence originates from an adult in good health. The sequence in DNA is TGTGCCAGCAGCTTACTCAGGGGGGTTAATCAGCCCCAGCATTTT. It translates to CASSLLRGVNQPQHF.